This T cell receptor (beta chain) emerged from a study of spatial heterogeneity in lung cancer. Study-wide background: The study observed each unique TCR and UMI combination more than ten times on average in raw reads.

The presence of a unique molecular identifier marked each TCR cDNA molecule. TCRdb ran MiXCR on the 5' RACE reads and lists one entry per CDR3 protein. This table holds 15,000 to 20,000 distinct CDR3 sequences, approximately 8.5% found once. This CDR3 has 13 amino acids. The germline gives CDR1 SQVTM, CDR2 ANQGSEA. V lost 4 bases, J lost 4 bases, and 8 bases lay in between. Time point described: blood at routine non-recurrence follow-up after resection. Material for sequencing was whole RNA from tumor, nontumor lung or frozen PBMC, left unsorted. This clonotype was counted at least ten times. Its specificity is not known. Notes on the study in general: At tumor resection, ubiquitous expanded TCRs were detected in blood more often than later.

V gene TRBV29-1 combines with J gene TRBJ2-6; D is unresolved. The receptor was isolated from a male donor with early-stage non-small cell lung cancer. The material was PBMCs, obtained at follow-up. The CDR3 nucleotides are TGCAGCGTTGTGGTCTCCGGGGCCAACGTCCTGACTTTC. This encodes CSVVVSGANVLTF.